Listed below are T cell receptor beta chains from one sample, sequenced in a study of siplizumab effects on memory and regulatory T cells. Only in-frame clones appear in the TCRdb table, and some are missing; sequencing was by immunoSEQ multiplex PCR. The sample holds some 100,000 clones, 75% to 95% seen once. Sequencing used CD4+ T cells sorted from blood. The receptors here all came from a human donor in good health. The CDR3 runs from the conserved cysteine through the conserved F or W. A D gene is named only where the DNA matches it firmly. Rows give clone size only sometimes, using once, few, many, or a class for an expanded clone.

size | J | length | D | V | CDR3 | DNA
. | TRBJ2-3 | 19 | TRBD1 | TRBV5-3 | CARSLAGQGTDGSADTQYF | TGTGCCAGAAGCTTGGCTGGACAGGGGACGGATGGAAGCGCTGATACGCAGTATTTT
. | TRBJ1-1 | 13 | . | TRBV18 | CASSPLVNTEAFF | TGTGCCAGCTCACCGTTGGTCAACACTGAAGCTTTCTTT
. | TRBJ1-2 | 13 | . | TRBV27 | CASSFRQSYGYTF | TGTGCCAGCAGTTTCCGACAGTCCTATGGCTACACCTTC
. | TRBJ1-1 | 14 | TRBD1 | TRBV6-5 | CASSYQGAYTEAFF | TGTGCCAGCAGTTACCAGGGGGCATACACTGAAGCTTTCTTT
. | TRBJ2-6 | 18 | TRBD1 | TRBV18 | CASSWGQPQGTGANVLTF | TGTGCCAGCTCATGGGGACAGCCCCAGGGAACCGGGGCCAACGTCCTGACTTTC
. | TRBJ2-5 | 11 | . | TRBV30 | CAWSGWETQYF | TGTGCCTGGAGTGGGTGGGAGACCCAGTACTTC
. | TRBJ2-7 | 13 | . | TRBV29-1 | CSVDRGGSYEQYF | TGCAGCGTTGACAGGGGGGGATCCTACGAGCAGTACTTC
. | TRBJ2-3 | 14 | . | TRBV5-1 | CASQTGGGTDTQYF | TGCGCCAGCCAGACCGGGGGTGGCACAGATACGCAGTATTTT
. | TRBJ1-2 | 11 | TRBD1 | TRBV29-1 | CSVDRGVGYTF | TGCAGCGTTGACAGGGGGGTTGGCTACACCTTC
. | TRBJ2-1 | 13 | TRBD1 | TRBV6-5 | CASRQGAGSEQFF | TGTGCCAGCAGGCAGGGGGCTGGGAGTGAGCAGTTCTTC
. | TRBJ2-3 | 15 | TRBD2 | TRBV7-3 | CASSSASGGADTQYF | TGTGCCAGCAGCTCCGCTAGCGGGGGGGCAGATACGCAGTATTTT
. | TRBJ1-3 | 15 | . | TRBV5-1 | CASSLSGASGNTIYF | TGCGCCAGCAGCTTAAGTGGGGCAAGTGGAAACACCATATATTTT
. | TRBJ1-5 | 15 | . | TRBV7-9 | CASSQLTGTNQPQHF | TGTGCCAGCAGCCAGCTAACGGGAACCAATCAGCCCCAGCATTTT
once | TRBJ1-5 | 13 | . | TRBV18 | CASSRGLDQPQHF | TGTGCCAGCTCGAGAGGGTTGGATCAGCCCCAGCATTTT
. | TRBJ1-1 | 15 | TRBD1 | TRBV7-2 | CASSLGGQPSTEAFF | TGTGCCAGCAGCTTAGGGGGACAGCCGAGCACTGAAGCTTTCTTT
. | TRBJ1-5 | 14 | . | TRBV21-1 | CASRTDSGNQPQHF | TGTGCCAGCAGGACGGACAGCGGTAATCAGCCCCAGCATTTT
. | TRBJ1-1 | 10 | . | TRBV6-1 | CASGDIQAFF | TGTGCCAGCGGTGACATACAGGCTTTCTTT
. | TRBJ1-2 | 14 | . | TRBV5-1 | CASSLGGSNYGYTF | TGCGCCAGCAGCTTGGGGGGATCTAACTATGGCTACACCTTC
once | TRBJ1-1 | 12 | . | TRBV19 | CASSPTMGRAFF | TGTGCCAGTAGTCCTACCATGGGCCGAGCTTTCTTT
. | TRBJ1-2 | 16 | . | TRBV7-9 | CASSLGLGQTNYGYTF | TGTGCCAGCAGCTTAGGATTGGGGCAGACTAACTATGGCTACACCTTC
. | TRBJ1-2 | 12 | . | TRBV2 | CASSPAAYGYTF | TGTGCCAGCAGCCCGGCAGCTTATGGCTACACCTTC
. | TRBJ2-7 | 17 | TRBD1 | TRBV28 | CASSPGPDRGSSYEQYF | TGTGCCAGCAGCCCTGGGCCAGACAGGGGGAGCTCCTACGAGCAGTACTTC
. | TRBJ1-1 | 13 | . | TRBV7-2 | CASSLDRVTEAFF | TGTGCCAGCAGCTTAGATCGGGTTACTGAAGCTTTCTTT
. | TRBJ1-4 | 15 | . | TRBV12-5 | CASGFNRDLEEKLFF | TGTGCTAGTGGTTTTAATCGGGACTTGGAGGAAAAACTGTTTTTT